The 5 T cell receptor beta chains listed next were all sequenced from one sample in a study of shared clonotypes between healthy human individuals. Clones were sequenced by immunoSEQ multiplex PCR, and TCRdb holds only the in-frame ones, with some missing. The sample lists over 2 million clones; about 95% were seen once. Sequenced input: naive CD4+ T cells sorted from blood. Subset meaning: CD45RA+ positively selected. These receptors came from a man in his late teens or twenties in good health.

J is TRBJ1-2 and V is TRBV2, with D unresolved. Trimming took off 3 bases at V and 4 bases at J, with 6 bases between the two ends. Germline V gene lookup returns CDR1 SNHLY and CDR2 FYNNEI. The CDR3 loop spans 12 amino acids. The CDR3: CASSDPGYGYTF. In DNA form, the CDR3 reads TGTGCCAGCAGTGACCCCGGCTATGGCTACACCTTC.

The CDR3 region is CASSYWRGGEKLFF. In DNA form, the CDR3 reads TGTGCCAGCAGTTACTGGCGGGGTGGAGAAAAACTGTTTTTT. The V and J genes are TRBV6-5 and TRBJ1-4, with D uncertain. CDR3 length equals 14 residues. CDR1 and CDR2 (germline): MNHEY, SVGAGI. The germline V and J ends were trimmed by 1 base and 8 bases, with 11 bases remaining between them.

This chain links TRBV15 with TRBJ1-4; unclear D gene. V lost 2 bases to trimming and J lost 3 bases, with 13 bases between them. CDR1 and CDR2 from the germline V gene are LNHNV and YYDKDF (reference sequence). The CDR3 sequence is 16 residues long. CDR3 loop: CATSRPNTESNEKLFF. DNA of the CDR3: TGTGCCACCAGCAGACCAAACACAGAATCTAATGAAAAACTGTTTTTT. Drawing the rest from reference TRBV15 and TRBJ1-4, the complete variable domain is DAMVIQNPRYQVTQFGKPVTLSCSQTLNHNVMYWYQQKSSQAPKLLFHYYDKDFNNEADTPDNFQSRRPNTSFCFLDIRSPGLGDTAMYLCATSRPNTESNEKLFFGSGTQLSVL.

This clone was counted a single time. The V call is TRBV5-1, the J call TRBJ1-6, with D hard to call. Trimming cost V 4 bases and J 10 bases, with 9 bases left between them. There are 12 residues in the CDR3. Germline assignment: CDR1 SGHRS and CDR2 YFSETQ. CDR3 sequence reads: CASSTGSSPLHF. In DNA form, the CDR3 reads TGCGCCAGCAGCACCGGGAGCTCACCCCTCCACTTT.

The chain links TRBV7-2 to TRBJ2-5; D is possibly TRBD1 or TRBD2 (5 bases each). V lost 4 bases, J lost 4 bases, and 13 bases lay in between. The CDR3 sequence is 14 residues long. Germline CDR1 SGHTA, CDR2 FQGNSA. CDR3 protein: CASSYRDRRETQYF. The DNA for the CDR3 is TGTGCCAGCAGCTACCGGGACCGGCGAGAGACCCAGTACTTC. The full variable domain, its missing parts supplied by reference TRBV7-2 and TRBJ2-5, is GAGVSQSPSNKVTEKGKDVELRCDPISGHTALYWYRQSLGQGLEFLIYFQGNSAPDKSGLPSDRFSAERTGGSVSTLTIQRTQQEDSAVYLCASSYRDRRETQYFGPGTRLLVL.